This record concerns one T cell receptor (beta chain) sequence. This sample stems from a study of technical replicates of blood from a handful of donors. Assay used: immunoSEQ multiplex PCR; TCRdb lists only in-frame clones, some missing. The sample records 85,000 to 100,000 clones, more than 90% being singletons. From germline, CDR1 is SGHRS and CDR2 YFSETQ. Trimming took off 2 bases at V and 0 bases at J, with 9 bases between the two ends. The CDR3 covers 14 residues. Source material: T cells isolated from PBMCs. This clonotype was sampled from a human donor in good health. The rearrangement uses TRBV5-1 and TRBJ2-7; D uncertain. Here the CDR3 reads CASSFTFSSYEQYF. The CDR3 DNA reads as TGCGCCAGCAGCTTTACCTTTAGCTCCTACGAGCAGTACTTC.